This TCR beta chain was sequenced for a study of blood T cell repertoires in COVID-19. About the research overall: Acute and convalescent COVID-19 samples came from the United States, Italy and Spain.

This CDR3 has 14 residues. V lost 5 bases to trimming and J lost 6 bases; unmatched junction nucleotides: 6. The V gene's germline CDR1 is MNHEY and CDR2 SVGAGI. Methods used by the authors: By means of reference gene primer amplification, nucleated cell counts were estimated. Assay used: immunoSEQ multiplex PCR; TCRdb lists only in-frame clones, some missing. V, J and clone size are taken as reported in that table, and D and trimming were inferred from the DNA itself. The top ten hold roughly 4.1% of the sample, which has 210,000 or so clones, more than 75% seen once. The chain employs TRBV6-5 and TRBJ2-1, with 8 bases matching TRBD1. The origin of this receptor is a man aged 50-59 years with acute or convalescent COVID-19. Sequenced sample: peripheral blood. CDR3 in DNA: TGTGCCAGCAGTACTGGACAGGGACGCAATGAGCAGTTCTTC. This encodes CASSTGQGRNEQFF.